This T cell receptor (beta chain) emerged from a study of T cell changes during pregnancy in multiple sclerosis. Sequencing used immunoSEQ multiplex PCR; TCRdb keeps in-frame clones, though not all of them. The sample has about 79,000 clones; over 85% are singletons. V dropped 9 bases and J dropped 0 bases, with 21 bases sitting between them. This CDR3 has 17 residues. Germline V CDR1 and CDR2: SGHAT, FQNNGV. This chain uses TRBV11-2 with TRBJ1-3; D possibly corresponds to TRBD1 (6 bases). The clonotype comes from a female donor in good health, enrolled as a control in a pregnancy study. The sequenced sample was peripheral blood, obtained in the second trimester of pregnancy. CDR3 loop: CASMTGSSLVSGNTIYF. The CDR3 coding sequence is TGTGCCAGTATGACAGGATCCTCCCTTGTCTCTGGAAACACCATATATTTT.